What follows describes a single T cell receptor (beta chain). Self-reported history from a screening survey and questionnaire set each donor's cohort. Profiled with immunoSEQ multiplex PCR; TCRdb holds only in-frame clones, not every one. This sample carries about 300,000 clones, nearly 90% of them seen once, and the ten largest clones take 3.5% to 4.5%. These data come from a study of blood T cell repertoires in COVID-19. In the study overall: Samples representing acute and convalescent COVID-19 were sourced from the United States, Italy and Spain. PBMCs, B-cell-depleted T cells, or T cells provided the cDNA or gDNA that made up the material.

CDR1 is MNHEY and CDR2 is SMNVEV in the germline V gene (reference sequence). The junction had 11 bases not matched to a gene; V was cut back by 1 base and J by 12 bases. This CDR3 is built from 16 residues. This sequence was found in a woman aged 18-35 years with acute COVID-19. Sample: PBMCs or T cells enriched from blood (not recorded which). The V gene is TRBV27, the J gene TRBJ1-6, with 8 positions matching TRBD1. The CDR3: CASSLYGDRPPGPLHF. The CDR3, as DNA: TGTGCCAGCAGTTTATACGGGGACAGGCCCCCGGGACCCCTCCACTTT.